A selection of T cell receptor beta chains follows, all from one sample in a study of response to subunit inactivated influenza vaccine. Each CDR3 protein is one row after TCRdb ran MiXCR on the RT-PCR reads. The sample yields roughly 790,000 distinct CDR3 sequences, 21% seen once. The sample consisted of PBMCs from blood, taken approximately 5 days after vaccination. The receptors were sampled from a man over 45 who received an inactivated influenza vaccine. The CDR3 runs from the conserved cysteine through the conserved F or W. The D gene is left open where the match is weak. Part of the rows lack a size; the others show once, few, many or a class for expanded clones.

J gene | clone size | D gene | V gene | CDR3 DNA | CDR3 protein
TRBJ1-2 | NA | NA | TRBV21-1 | TGTGCCAGCAGCAAAGCACAGGGGGCAGGTGGCTACACCTTC | CASSKAQGAGGYTF
TRBJ2-3 | NA | TRBD2 | TRBV27 | TGTGCCAGCAGTTCCCCACTAGCGGGGGGGTCGTATTGGCAGTATTTT | CASSSPLAGGSYWQYF
TRBJ2-2 | NA | TRBD1 | TRBV6-5 | TGTGCCAGCAGTTACAGAGGACAGGGGTACGGGGAGCTGTTTTTT | CASSYRGQGYGELFF
TRBJ2-1 | NA | TRBD2 | TRBV4-3 | TGCGCCAGCAGCCAAGCCATTAGCGGGAGCTCCTACAATGAGCAGTTCTTC | CASSQAISGSSYNEQFF
TRBJ2-1 | NA | NA | TRBV4-2 | TGTGCCAGCAGCCCCTGGGCGGGTAGCTCCTACAATGAGCAGTTCTTC | CASSPWAGSSYNEQFF
TRBJ2-3 | few | NA | TRBV5-1 | TGCGCCAGCAGCTTGAATCCGGGCCCAAGCACAGATACGCAGTATTTT | CASSLNPGPSTDTQYF
TRBJ2-7 | NA | NA | TRBV12-3/TRBV12-4 | TGTGCCAGCAGTTTAGCGCTGTACAGGGAGGAGCAGTACTTC | CASSLALYREEQYF
TRBJ2-2 | NA | NA | TRBV11-2 | TGTGCCAGCAGCTTAAGTAGGGCCGGGGAGCTGTTTTTT | CASSLSRAGELFF
TRBJ1-3 | few | NA | TRBV6-5 | TGTGCCAGCCTTTCCCCGGGAAACACCATATATTTT | CASLSPGNTIYF
TRBJ1-1 | few | NA | TRBV6-5 | TGTGCCAGCAGTTACCGCTCAATCGGGAGGGGTTCTGAAGCTTTCTTT | CASSYRSIGRGSEAFF
TRBJ2-1 | NA | TRBD2 | TRBV7-2 | TGTGCCAGCAGCTCTCTAGCGGGGTACAATGAGCAGTTCTTC | CASSSLAGYNEQFF
TRBJ2-7 | NA | TRBD2 | TRBV29-1 | TGCAGCGTTGACGGGGTAGCGGGGGGAGTCCCCTACGAGCAGTACTTC | CSVDGVAGGVPYEQYF
TRBJ1-5 | NA | TRBD1 | TRBV13 | TGTGCCAGCAGCTTAAGACAGGGGGTAGATCAGCCCCAGCATTTT | CASSLRQGVDQPQHF
TRBJ1-1 | NA | TRBD1 | TRBV5-6 | TGTGCCAGCAGCCCCGGGACAGGGGACACTGAAGCTTTCTTT | CASSPGTGDTEAFF
TRBJ2-2 | NA | NA | TRBV10-3 | TGTGCCATCAGTGAGTCGGGTAGACGTACCGGGGAGCTGTTTTTT | CAISESGRRTGELFF
TRBJ2-1 | NA | NA | TRBV5-6 | TGTGCCAGCAGCTCCTTTGGGGAGGTTTACAATGAGCAGTTCTTC | CASSSFGEVYNEQFF
TRBJ1-1 | NA | NA | TRBV29-1 | TGCAGCGTTGTCCGCGCACTGAACACTGAAGCTTTCTTT | CSVVRALNTEAFF
TRBJ1-1 | few | TRBD1 | TRBV20-1 | TGCAGTGCTTGGCTCAGGGGGACTCTGAACACTGAAGCTTTCTTT | CSAWLRGTLNTEAFF
TRBJ2-7 | NA | NA | TRBV12-3/TRBV12-4 | TGTGCCAGCAGTCTCTTGGGGGGTCCAACCCACTACGAGCAGTACTTC | CASSLLGGPTHYEQYF
TRBJ2-2 | NA | NA | TRBV6-2/TRBV6-3 | TGTGCCAGCAGTTACCTCACCACCGGGGAGCTGTTTTTT | CASSYLTTGELFF
TRBJ2-3 | NA | TRBD2 | TRBV9 | TGTGCCAGCAGTGAAAGTAGCGGGGGGGGCACAGATACGCAGTATTTT | CASSESSGGGTDTQYF
TRBJ2-1 | NA | TRBD2 | TRBV19 | TGTGCCAGTAGTATTACACCGGGACTAGGACTCAATGAGCAGTTCTTC | CASSITPGLGLNEQFF
TRBJ1-2 | few | TRBD1 | TRBV6-6 | TGTGCCAGCCGCAGAGGGGGCGATGGCTACACCTTC | CASRRGGDGYTF
TRBJ1-5 | NA | NA | TRBV7-9 | TGTGCCAGCAGCCTGGACGGTGTATCGCCCCAGCATTTT | CASSLDGVSPQHF
TRBJ2-2 | NA | NA | TRBV6-4 | TGTGCCAGCAGTGACAGTAGGGGCCGCGACGGGTCCGGGGAGCTGTTTTTT | CASSDSRGRDGSGELFF
TRBJ1-1 | few | NA | TRBV20-1 | TGCAGTGCTAGAGTTGGGACACGGGAGGAGGAAGCTTTCTTT | CSARVGTREEEAFF
TRBJ2-7 | NA | TRBD1 | TRBV4-1 | TGCGCCAGCAGCCATGAACAGGGGTCTGGCGAGCAGTACTTC | CASSHEQGSGEQYF
TRBJ2-7 | few | NA | TRBV12-3/TRBV12-4 | TGTGCCAGCAGCCTTTCAAGTGGCGGCGAGCAGTACTTC | CASSLSSGGEQYF
TRBJ2-1 | few | NA | TRBV20-1 | TGCAGTGCTATAGGGGGACTGGGGAATGAGCAGTTCTTC | CSAIGGLGNEQFF
TRBJ1-3 | NA | NA | TRBV7-6 | TGTGCCAGCAGCAACAACAGGCTAGGCTCTGGAAACACCATATATTTT | CASSNNRLGSGNTIYF
TRBJ2-5 | few | NA | TRBV5-1 | TGCGCCAGCACCCTCAGCGGGGACAACCAAGAGACCCAGTACTTC | CASTLSGDNQETQYF
TRBJ2-1 | NA | TRBD1 | TRBV28 | TGTGCCAGCAGTGCGGACAGGGTTGACTACAATGAGCAGTTCTTC | CASSADRVDYNEQFF
TRBJ2-5 | NA | TRBD2 | TRBV9 | TGTGCCAGCAGCGAAGGTCCTAGCGGGGAGGGAGAGACCCAGTACTTC | CASSEGPSGEGETQYF
TRBJ2-3 | NA | NA | TRBV4-3 | TGCGCCAGCAGCCAAGACAGGGAAACAGATACGCAGTATTTT | CASSQDRETDTQYF
TRBJ2-5 | many | NA | TRBV7-2 | TGTGCCAGCAGCTTAACGCAGTTGACAGATGGTCAAGAGACCCAGTACTTC | CASSLTQLTDGQETQYF
TRBJ1-1 | NA | NA | TRBV10-3 | TGTGCCATCACCCGGACAGAGAACACTGAAGCTTTCTTT | CAITRTENTEAFF
TRBJ2-7 | NA | TRBD2 | TRBV7-9 | TGTGCCAGCAGCTATGGGACTAGCTCGGAAGATTACGAGCAGTACTTC | CASSYGTSSEDYEQYF
TRBJ1-5 | many | NA | TRBV7-9 | TGTGCCAGCAGCTTAGATGTTTGGAATCAGCCCCAGCATTTT | CASSLDVWNQPQHF
TRBJ2-1 | NA | NA | TRBV5-6 | TGTGCCAGCAGCTTGGTGGGTAGGTCCTACAATGAGCAGTTCTTC | CASSLVGRSYNEQFF